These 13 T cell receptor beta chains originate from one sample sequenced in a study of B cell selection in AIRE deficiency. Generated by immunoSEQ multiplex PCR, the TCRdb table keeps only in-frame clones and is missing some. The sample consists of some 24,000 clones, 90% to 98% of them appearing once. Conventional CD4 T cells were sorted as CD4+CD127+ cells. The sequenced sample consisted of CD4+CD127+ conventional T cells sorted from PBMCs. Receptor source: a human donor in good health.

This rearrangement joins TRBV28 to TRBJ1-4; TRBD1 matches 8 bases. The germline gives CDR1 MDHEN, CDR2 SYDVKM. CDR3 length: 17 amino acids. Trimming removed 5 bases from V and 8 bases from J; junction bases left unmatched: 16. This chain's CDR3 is CASSPRTGMESGEKLFF. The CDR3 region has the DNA TGTGCCAGCAGTCCCCGGACAGGGATGGAATCAGGAGAAAAACTGTTTTTT.

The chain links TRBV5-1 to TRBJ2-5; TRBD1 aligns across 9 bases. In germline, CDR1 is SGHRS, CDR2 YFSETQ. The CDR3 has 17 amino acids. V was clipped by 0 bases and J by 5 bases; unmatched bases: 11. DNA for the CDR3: TGCGCCAGCAGCTTGGCGGTACCGGGACAGGGCGGGGAGACCCAGTACTTC. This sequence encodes CASSLAVPGQGGETQYF.

In DNA, the CDR3 is TGCGCCAGCAGCCGGGGGCGGGGTAGCTCCTACAATGAGCAGTTCTTC. Its protein is CASSRGRGSSYNEQFF. The chain links TRBV4-3 to TRBJ2-1, with D perhaps given as TRBD1 or TRBD2 (6 bases each). The germline CDR1 and CDR2 sequences are LGHNA and YSLEER. V gave up 4 bases and J gave up 0 bases, with 13 bases separating them. This CDR3 region has 16 residues.

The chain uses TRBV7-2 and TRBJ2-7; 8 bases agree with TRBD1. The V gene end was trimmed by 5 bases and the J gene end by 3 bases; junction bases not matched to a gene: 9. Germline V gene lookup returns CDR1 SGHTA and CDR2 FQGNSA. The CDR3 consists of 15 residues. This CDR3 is CASSQGTGLLYEQYF. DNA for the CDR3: TGTGCCAGCAGCCAAGGGACAGGACTCCTCTACGAGCAGTACTTC.

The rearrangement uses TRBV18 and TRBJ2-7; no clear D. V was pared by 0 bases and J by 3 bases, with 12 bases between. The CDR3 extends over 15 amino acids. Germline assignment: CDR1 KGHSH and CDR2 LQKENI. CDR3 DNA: TGTGCCAGCTCACCACCATCCGGTGGGCTCTACGAGCAGTACTTC. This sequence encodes CASSPPSGGLYEQYF.

CDR3 coding DNA: TGTGCCAGCAGTGAGACAGGGTACGAGCAGTACTTC. It yields the protein CASSETGYEQYF. The chain recombines TRBV2 with TRBJ2-7; 7 bases match TRBD1. The CDR3 contains 12 residues. CDR1 SNHLY and CDR2 FYNNEI come from the germline V gene. V was pared by 3 bases and J by 4 bases, with 0 bases of the junction left unmatched.

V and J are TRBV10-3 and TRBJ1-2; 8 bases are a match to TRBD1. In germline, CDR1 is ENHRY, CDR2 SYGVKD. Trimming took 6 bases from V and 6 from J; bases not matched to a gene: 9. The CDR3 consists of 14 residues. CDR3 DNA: TGTGCCATCAGCGTGACAGGGGAGGTGAATGGCTACACCTTC. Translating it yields CAISVTGEVNGYTF.

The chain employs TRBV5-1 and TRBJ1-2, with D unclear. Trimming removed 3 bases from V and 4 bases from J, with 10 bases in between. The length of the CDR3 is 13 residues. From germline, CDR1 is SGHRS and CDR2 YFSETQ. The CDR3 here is CASSYGRLYGYTF. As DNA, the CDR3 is TGCGCCAGCAGCTATGGACGACTCTATGGCTACACCTTC. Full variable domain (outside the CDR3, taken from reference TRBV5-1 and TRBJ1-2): KAGVTQTPRYLIKTRGQQVTLSCSPISGHRSVSWYQQTPGQGLQFLFEYFSETQRNKGNFPGRFSGRQFSNSRSEMNVSTLELGDSALYLCASSYGRLYGYTFGSGTRLTVV.

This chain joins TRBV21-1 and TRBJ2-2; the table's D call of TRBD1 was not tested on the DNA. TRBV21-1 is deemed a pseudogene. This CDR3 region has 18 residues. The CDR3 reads CASSKETGGGPNTGELFF. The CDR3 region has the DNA TGTGCCAGCAGCAAAGAGACAGGGGGGGGACCGAACACCGGGGAGCTGTTTTTT.

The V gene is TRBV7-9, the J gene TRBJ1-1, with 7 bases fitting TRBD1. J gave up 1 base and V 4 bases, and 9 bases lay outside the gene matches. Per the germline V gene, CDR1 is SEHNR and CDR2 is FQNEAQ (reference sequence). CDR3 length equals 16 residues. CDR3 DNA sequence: TGTGCCAGCAGCTCACTAGGCCGGGACAGGAACACTGAAGCTTTCTTT. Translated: CASSSLGRDRNTEAFF.

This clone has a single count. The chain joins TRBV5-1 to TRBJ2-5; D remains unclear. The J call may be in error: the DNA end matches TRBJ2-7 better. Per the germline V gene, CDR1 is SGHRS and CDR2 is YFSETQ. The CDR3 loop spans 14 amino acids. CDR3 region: CASSLEWNGYEQYF. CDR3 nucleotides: TGCGCCAGCAGCTTGGAATGGAACGGTTACGAGCAGTACTTC.

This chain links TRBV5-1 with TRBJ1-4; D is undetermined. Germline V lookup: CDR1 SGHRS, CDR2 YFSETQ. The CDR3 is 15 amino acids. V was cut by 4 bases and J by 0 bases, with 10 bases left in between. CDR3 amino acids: CASSPGGSTNEKLFF. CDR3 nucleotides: TGCGCCAGCAGCCCCGGAGGGTCAACTAATGAAAAACTGTTTTTT.

For the CDR3, the DNA is TGTGCCAGCAGCTTAGTCCTAGCGCGAGAGGGAGATACGCAGTATTTT. Its translation is CASSLVLAREGDTQYF. V gene TRBV7-2 combines with J gene TRBJ2-3; TRBD2 is a possible D gene (6 bases). There are 16 residues in the CDR3. CDR1 and CDR2 from the germline V gene are SGHTA and FQGNSA. Trimming shortened V by 1 base and J by 5 bases, and 16 bases separated the two germline ends.